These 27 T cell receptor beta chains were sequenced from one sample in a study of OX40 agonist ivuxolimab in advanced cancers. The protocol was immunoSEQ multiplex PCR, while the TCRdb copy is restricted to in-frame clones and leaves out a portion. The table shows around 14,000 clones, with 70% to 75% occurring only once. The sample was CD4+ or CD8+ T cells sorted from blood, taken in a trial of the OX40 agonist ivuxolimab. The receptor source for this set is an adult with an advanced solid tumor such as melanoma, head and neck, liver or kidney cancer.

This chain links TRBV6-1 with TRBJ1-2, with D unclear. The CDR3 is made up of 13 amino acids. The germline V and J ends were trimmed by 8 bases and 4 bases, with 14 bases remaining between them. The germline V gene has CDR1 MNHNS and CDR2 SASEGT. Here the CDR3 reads CASFKSSLYGYTF. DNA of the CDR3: TGTGCCAGCTTTAAGAGCAGCCTCTATGGCTACACCTTC.

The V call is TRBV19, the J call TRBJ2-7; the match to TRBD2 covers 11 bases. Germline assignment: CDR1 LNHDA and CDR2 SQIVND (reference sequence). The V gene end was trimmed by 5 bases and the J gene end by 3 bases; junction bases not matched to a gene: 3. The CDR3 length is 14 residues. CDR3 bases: TGTGCCAGTAGTCCCGGGACTAGCGGCTACGAGCAGTACTTC. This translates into CASSPGTSGYEQYF.

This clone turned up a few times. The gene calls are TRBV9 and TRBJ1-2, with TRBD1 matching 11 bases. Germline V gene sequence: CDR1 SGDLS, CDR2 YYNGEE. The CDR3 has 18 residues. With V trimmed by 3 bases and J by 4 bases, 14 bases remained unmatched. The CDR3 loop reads CASSDHRDRGVRSYGYTF. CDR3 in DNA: TGTGCCAGCAGCGATCACCGGGACAGGGGGGTACGGAGCTATGGCTACACCTTC.

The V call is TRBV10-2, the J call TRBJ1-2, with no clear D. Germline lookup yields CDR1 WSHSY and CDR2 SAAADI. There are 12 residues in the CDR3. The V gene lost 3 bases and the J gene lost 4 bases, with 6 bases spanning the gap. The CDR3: CASSERTYGYTF. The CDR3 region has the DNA TGCGCCAGCAGTGAACGGACCTATGGCTACACCTTC.

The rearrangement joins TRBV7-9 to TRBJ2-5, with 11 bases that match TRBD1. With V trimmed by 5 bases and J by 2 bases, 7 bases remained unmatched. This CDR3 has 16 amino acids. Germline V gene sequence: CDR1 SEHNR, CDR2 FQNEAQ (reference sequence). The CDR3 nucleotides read TGTGCCAGCAGCCCATGGACAGGGGGCGATCAAGAGACCCAGTACTTC. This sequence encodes CASSPWTGGDQETQYF.

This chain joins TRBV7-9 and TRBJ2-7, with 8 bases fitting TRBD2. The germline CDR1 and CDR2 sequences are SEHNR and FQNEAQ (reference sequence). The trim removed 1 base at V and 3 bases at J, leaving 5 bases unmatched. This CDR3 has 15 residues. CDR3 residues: CASSLETSGSYEQYF. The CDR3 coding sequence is TGTGCCAGCAGCTTAGAAACTAGCGGTAGCTACGAGCAGTACTTC.

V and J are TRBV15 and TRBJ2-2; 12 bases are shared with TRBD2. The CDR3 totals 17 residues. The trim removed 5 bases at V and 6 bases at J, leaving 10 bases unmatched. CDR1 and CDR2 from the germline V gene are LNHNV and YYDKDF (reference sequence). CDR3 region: CATSANPSSGRAGELFF. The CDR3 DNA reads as TGTGCCACCAGCGCAAACCCGTCTAGCGGGAGGGCCGGGGAGCTGTTTTTT.

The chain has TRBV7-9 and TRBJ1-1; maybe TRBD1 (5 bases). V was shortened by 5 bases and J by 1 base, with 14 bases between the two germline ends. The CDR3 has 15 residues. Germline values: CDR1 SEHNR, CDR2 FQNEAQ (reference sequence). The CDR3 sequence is CASSPHVTGNTEAFF. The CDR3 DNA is TGTGCCAGCAGCCCCCATGTTACAGGGAACACTGAAGCTTTCTTT. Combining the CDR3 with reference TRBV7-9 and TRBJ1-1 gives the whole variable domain DTGVSQNPRHKITKRGQNVTFRCDPISEHNRLYWYRQTLGQGPEFLTYFQNEAQLEKSRLLSDRFSAERPKGSFSTLEIQRTEQGDSAMYLCASSPHVTGNTEAFFGQGTRLTVV.

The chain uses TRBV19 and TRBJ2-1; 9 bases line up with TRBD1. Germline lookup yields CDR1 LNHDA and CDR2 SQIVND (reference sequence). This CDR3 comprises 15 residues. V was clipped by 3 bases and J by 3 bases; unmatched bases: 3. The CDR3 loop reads CASSIGQGIYNEQFF. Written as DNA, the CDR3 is TGTGCCAGTAGTATCGGACAGGGGATCTACAATGAGCAGTTCTTC.

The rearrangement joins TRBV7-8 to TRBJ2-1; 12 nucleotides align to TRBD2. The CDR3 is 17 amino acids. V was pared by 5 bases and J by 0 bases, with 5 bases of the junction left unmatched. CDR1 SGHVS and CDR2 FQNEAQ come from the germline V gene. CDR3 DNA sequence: TGTGCCAGCAGCGCGGGACTAGCGGGCCTCTCCTACAATGAGCAGTTCTTC. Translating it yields CASSAGLAGLSYNEQFF. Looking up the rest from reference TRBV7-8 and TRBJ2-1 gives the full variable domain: GAGVSQSPRYKVAKRGQDVALRCDPISGHVSLFWYQQALGQGPEFLTYFQNEAQLDKSGLPSDRFFAERPEGSVSTLKIQRTQQEDSAVYLCASSAGLAGLSYNEQFFGPGTRLTVL.

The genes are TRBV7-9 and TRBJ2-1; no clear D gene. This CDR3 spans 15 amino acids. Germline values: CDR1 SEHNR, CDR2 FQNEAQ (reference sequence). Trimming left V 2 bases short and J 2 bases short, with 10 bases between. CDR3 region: CASSLYDRPYNEQFF. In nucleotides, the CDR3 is TGTGCCAGCAGCTTATACGACCGTCCCTACAATGAGCAGTTCTTC.

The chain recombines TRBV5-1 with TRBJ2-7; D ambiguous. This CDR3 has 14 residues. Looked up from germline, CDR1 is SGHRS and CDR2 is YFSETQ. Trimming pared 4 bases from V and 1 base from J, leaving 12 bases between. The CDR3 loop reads CASSLGWGSYEQYF. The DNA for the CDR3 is TGCGCCAGCAGCCTAGGTTGGGGTTCCTACGAGCAGTACTTC.

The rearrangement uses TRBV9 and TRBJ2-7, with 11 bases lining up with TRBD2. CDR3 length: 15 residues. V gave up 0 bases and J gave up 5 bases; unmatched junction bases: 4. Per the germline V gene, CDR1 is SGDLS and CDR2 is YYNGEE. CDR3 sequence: CASSVVGTSGDEQYF. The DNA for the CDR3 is TGTGCCAGCAGCGTAGTCGGGACTAGCGGCGACGAGCAGTACTTC.

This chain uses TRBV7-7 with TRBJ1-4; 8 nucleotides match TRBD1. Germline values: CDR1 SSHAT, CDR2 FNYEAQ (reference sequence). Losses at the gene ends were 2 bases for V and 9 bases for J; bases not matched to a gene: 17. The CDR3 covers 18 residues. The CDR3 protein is CASSLRGFWQGASKKLFF. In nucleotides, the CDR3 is TGTGCCAGCAGCTTAAGGGGTTTTTGGCAGGGGGCTTCTAAAAAACTGTTTTTT.

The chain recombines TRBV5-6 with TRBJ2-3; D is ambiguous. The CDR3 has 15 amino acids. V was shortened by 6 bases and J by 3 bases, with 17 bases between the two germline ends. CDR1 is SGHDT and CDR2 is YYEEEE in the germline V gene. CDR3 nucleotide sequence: TGTGCCAGCAATGAGTACACCTGGCTGACAGATACGCAGTATTTT. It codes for CASNEYTWLTDTQYF.

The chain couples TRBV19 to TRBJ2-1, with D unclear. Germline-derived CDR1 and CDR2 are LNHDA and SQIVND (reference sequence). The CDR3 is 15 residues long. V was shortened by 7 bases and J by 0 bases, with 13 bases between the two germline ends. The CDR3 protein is CASNRAPSSYNEQFF. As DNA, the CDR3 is TGTGCCAGTAATCGAGCGCCCAGCTCCTACAATGAGCAGTTCTTC. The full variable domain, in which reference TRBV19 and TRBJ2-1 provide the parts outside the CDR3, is DGGITQSPKYLFRKEGQNVTLSCEQNLNHDAMYWYRQDPGQGLRLIYYSQIVNDFQKGDIAEGYSVSREKKESFPLTVTSAQKNPTAFYLCASNRAPSSYNEQFFGPGTRLTVL.

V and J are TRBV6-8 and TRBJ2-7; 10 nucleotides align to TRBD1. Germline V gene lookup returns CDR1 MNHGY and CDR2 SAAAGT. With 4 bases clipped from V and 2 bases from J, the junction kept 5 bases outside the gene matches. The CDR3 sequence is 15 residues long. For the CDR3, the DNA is TGTGCCAGCAGTTCCGGACAGGGGGGGCCCTACGAGCAGTACTTC. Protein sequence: CASSSGQGGPYEQYF.

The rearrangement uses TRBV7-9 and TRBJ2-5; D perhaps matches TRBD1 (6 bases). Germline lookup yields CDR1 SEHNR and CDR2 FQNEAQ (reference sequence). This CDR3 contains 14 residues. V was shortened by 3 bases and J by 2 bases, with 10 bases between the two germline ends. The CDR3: CASSFSTGQETQYF. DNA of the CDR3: TGTGCCAGCAGCTTCTCCACAGGGCAAGAGACCCAGTACTTC. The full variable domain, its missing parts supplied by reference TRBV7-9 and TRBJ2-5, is DTGVSQNPRHKITKRGQNVTFRCDPISEHNRLYWYRQTLGQGPEFLTYFQNEAQLEKSRLLSDRFSAERPKGSFSTLEIQRTEQGDSAMYLCASSFSTGQETQYFGPGTRLLVL.

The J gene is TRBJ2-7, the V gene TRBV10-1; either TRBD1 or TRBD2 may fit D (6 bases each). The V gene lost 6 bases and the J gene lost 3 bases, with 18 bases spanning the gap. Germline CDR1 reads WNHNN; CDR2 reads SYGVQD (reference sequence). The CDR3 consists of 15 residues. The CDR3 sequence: CASSGTEEGDYEQYF. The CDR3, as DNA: TGCGCCAGCAGCGGGACGGAGGAGGGGGACTACGAGCAGTACTTC.

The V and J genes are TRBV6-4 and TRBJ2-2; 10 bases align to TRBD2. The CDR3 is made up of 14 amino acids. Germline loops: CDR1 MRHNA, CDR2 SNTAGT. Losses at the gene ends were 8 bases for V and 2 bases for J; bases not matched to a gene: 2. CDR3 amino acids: CASGLAENTGELFF. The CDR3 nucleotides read TGTGCCAGCGGACTAGCGGAAAACACCGGGGAGCTGTTTTTT.

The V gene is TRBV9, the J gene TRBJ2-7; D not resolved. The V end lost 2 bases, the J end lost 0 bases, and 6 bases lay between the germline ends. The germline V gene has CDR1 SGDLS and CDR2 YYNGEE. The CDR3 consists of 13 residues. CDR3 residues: CASSVGSSYEQYF. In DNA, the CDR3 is TGTGCCAGCAGCGTTGGTAGCTCCTACGAGCAGTACTTC.

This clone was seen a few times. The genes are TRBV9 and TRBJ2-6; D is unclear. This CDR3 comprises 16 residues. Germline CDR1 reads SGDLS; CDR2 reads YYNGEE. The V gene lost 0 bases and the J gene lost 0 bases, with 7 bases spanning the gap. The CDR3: CASSVVWGSGANVLTF. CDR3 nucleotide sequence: TGTGCCAGCAGCGTAGTTTGGGGCTCTGGGGCCAACGTCCTGACTTTC.

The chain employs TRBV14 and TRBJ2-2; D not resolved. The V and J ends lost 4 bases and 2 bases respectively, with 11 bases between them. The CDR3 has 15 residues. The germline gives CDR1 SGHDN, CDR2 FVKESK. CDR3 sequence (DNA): TGTGCCAGCAGCCGAAGGTTAGATAACACCGGGGAGCTGTTTTTT. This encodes CASSRRLDNTGELFF. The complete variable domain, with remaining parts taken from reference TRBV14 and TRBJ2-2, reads EAGVTQFPSHSVIEKGQTVTLRCDPISGHDNLYWYRRVMGKEIKFLLHFVKESKQDESGMPNNRFLAERTGGTYSTLKVQPAELEDSGVYFCASSRRLDNTGELFFGEGSRLTVL.

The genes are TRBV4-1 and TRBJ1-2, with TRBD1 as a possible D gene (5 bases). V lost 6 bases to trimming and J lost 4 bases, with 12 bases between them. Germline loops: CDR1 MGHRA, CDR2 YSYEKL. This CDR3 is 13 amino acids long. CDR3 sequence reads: CASRPTDTYGYTF. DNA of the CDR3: TGCGCCAGCAGGCCGACGGACACCTATGGCTACACCTTC.

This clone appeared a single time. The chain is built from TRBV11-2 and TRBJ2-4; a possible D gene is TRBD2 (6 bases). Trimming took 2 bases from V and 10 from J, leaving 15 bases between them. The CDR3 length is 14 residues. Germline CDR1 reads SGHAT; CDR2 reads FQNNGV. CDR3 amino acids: CASSLYTGTEIQYF. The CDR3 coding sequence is TGTGCCAGCAGCTTATACACCGGGACTGAAATTCAGTACTTC.

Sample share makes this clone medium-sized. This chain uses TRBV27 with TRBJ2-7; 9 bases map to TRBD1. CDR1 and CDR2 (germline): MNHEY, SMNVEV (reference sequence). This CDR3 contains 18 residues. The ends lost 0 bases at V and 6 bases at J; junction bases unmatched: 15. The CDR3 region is CASSLSMATGTGPGEQYF. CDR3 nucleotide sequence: TGTGCCAGCAGTTTATCGATGGCAACCGGGACAGGGCCGGGCGAGCAGTACTTC.

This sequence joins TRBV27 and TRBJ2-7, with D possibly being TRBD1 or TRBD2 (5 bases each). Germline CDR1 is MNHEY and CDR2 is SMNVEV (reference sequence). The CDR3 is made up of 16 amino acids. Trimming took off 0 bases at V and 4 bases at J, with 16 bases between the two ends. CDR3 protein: CASSLSLGRVSYEQYF. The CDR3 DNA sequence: TGTGCCAGCAGTTTATCGTTGGGGCGGGTTTCTTACGAGCAGTACTTC.